These 20 T cell receptor beta chains share one sample of origin, sequenced in a study of blood T cell repertoires in COVID-19. Measured with immunoSEQ multiplex PCR; TCRdb has only the in-frame clones, and not every one. The table records roughly 240,000 clones, about 88% of them present only once. The specimen was peripheral blood. All receptors derive from a man aged 18 to 29 with active or convalescent COVID-19.

The chain joins TRBV6-5 to TRBJ1-2; 7 nucleotides align to TRBD1. The germline gives CDR1 MNHEY, CDR2 SVGAGI. V dropped 0 bases and J dropped 5; count of bases not matched to a gene: 6. This CDR3 spans 15 amino acids. In nucleotides, the CDR3 is TGTGCCAGCAGTTACTCGAAAGGGGGCGCTTATGGCTACACCTTC. Its translation is CASSYSKGGAYGYTF.

This chain connects TRBV4-1 to TRBJ1-1, with D maybe TRBD1 (5 bases). Per the germline V gene, CDR1 is MGHRA and CDR2 is YSYEKL. Trimming shortened V by 1 base and J by 2 bases, and 8 bases separated the two germline ends. This CDR3 spans 14 amino acids. The DNA of the CDR3 is TGCGCCAGCAGCCAAGGGACACTTAACACTGAAGCTTTCTTT. This codes for CASSQGTLNTEAFF.

The chain uses TRBV7-2 and TRBJ2-2; a weak D match, TRBD2 (5 bases). CDR3 size: 17 residues. The V end was cut by 5 bases, the J end by 3 bases, with 19 bases between. Germline CDR1 SGHTA, CDR2 FQGNSA. CDR3 DNA sequence: TGTGCCAGCAGCCTACCCAGGCGGGTGTTATACACCGGGGAGCTGTTTTTT. This codes for CASSLPRRVLYTGELFF.

This sequence joins TRBV28 and TRBJ1-1; TRBD1 is a possible D gene (6 bases). The CDR3 is made up of 16 amino acids. Germline V CDR1 and CDR2: MDHEN, SYDVKM. V gave up 5 bases and J gave up 1 base, with 17 bases separating them. CDR3 nucleotides: TGTGCCAGCAGTCTTGTACAGGGTTTAAGGAACACTGAAGCTTTCTTT. It translates to CASSLVQGLRNTEAFF. The variable domain in full, with the rest retrieved from reference TRBV28 and TRBJ1-1, is DVKVTQSSRYLVKRTGEKVFLECVQDMDHENMFWYRQDPGLGLRLIYFSYDVKMKEKGDIPEGYSVSREKKERFSLILESASTNQTSMYLCASSLVQGLRNTEAFFGQGTRLTVV.

This chain uses TRBV27 with TRBJ2-7, with TRBD2 matching 7 bases. Germline V gives CDR1 MNHEY, CDR2 SMNVEV (reference sequence). The CDR3 totals 16 residues. The J segment lost 7 bases and the V segment lost 6 bases, leaving 18 bases of the junction unmatched. CDR3 nucleotides: TGTGCCAGCAGACCCTTTACCGCTAGCGGACGTGGGGAGCAGTACTTC. Residues: CASRPFTASGRGEQYF.

The chain recombines TRBV12-1 with TRBJ2-1; the table names TRBD1, a call not compared with the DNA. TRBV12-1 has pseudogene status. CDR3 size: 16 residues. CDR3 sequence (DNA): TGTGCCAGCAGCTTTGCACGTTTCACACCCCACAATGAGCAGTTCTTC. Protein product: CASSFARFTPHNEQFF.

The chain combines TRBV10-1 with TRBJ2-7; possible D gene TRBD1, 6 bases. In germline, CDR1 is WNHNN, CDR2 SYGVQD (reference sequence). V lost 6 bases, J lost 10 bases, and 22 bases lay in between. This CDR3 spans 14 amino acids. The CDR3: CASSTGTPKAYQYF. The CDR3 nucleotides are TGCGCCAGCAGCACCGGGACACCGAAGGCTTACCAGTACTTC.

The genes are TRBV3-1 (or the pseudogene TRBV3-2) and TRBJ2-5; maybe TRBD2 (6 bases). The CDR3 has 15 residues. V lost 2 bases and J lost 2, with 12 bases in between. CDR1 is LGHDT, CDR2 YNNKEL, per germline (reference sequence). The CDR3 DNA reads TGTGCCAGCAGCCAACGCGGGGTTCTACAAGAGACCCAGTACTTC. Encoded protein: CASSQRGVLQETQYF.

This clone has just one count. V and J are TRBV6-1 and TRBJ1-6, with 7 positions matching TRBD1. V dropped 1 base and J dropped 5; count of bases not matched to a gene: 5. The CDR3 length is 16 residues. CDR1 is MNHNS and CDR2 is SASEGT in the germline V gene. The CDR3 DNA follows: TGTGCCAGCAGTGAAGAAGGACAGGTGGATAATTCACCCCTCCACTTT. It encodes CASSEEGQVDNSPLHF.

The chain carries TRBV30 and TRBJ1-2; 7 nucleotides match TRBD1. The CDR3 loop spans 14 amino acids. The germline V gene encodes CDR1 GTSNPN and CDR2 SVGIG (reference sequence). Trimming at V came to 1 base and at J to 4 bases, leaving 6 bases not matched to a gene. Here the CDR3 DNA reads TGTGCCTGGAGTGCAAACAGGGGCGCCTATGGCTACACCTTC. Its protein product is CAWSANRGAYGYTF.

V is TRBV5-1 and J is TRBJ2-5; 15 bases fit TRBD2. Germline V lookup: CDR1 SGHRS, CDR2 YFSETQ. This CDR3 has 17 amino acids. V lost 7 bases to trimming and J lost 4 bases; unmatched junction nucleotides: 11. CDR3 DNA: TGCGCCAGCGCCACCGGGACTAGCGGGGGGCTGGGAGAGACCCAGTACTTC. Residues: CASATGTSGGLGETQYF.

The chain uses TRBV11-3 and TRBJ2-7; TRBD1 might be the D (6 bases). V dropped 2 bases and J dropped 3 bases, with 11 bases sitting between them. Germline-derived CDR1 and CDR2 are SGHNT and YENEEA. The CDR3 totals 14 residues. DNA for the CDR3: TGTGCCAGCAGCTTAACGGGACAAAACTACGAGCAGTACTTC. Translating it yields CASSLTGQNYEQYF.

This chain links TRBV5-1 with TRBJ2-7, with D perhaps matching TRBD2 (6 bases). Germline V gene sequence: CDR1 SGHRS, CDR2 YFSETQ. The CDR3 extends over 15 amino acids. V was shortened by 0 bases and J by 2 bases, with 12 bases between the two germline ends. The CDR3 DNA is TGCGCCAGCAGCTTGGCCCCCGGGAGAGCCTACGAGCAGTACTTC. It encodes CASSLAPGRAYEQYF.

The V gene is TRBV10-3, the J gene TRBJ2-5, with a weak D call TRBD2 (7 bases). V shed 8 bases and J shed 6 bases, with 28 bases lying between them. Per the germline V gene, CDR1 is ENHRY and CDR2 is SYGVKD. This CDR3 has 17 residues. The CDR3 loop reads CAISSLGEGGGPQTQYF. The CDR3 DNA is TGTGCCATCTCAAGTCTAGGCGAAGGGGGAGGGCCGCAGACCCAGTACTTC.

This sequence joins TRBV5-8 and TRBJ2-4, with D hard to call. Germline V lookup: CDR1 SGHTS, CDR2 YDEGEE. This CDR3 spans 13 amino acids. The V gene lost 4 bases and the J gene lost 4 bases, with 9 bases spanning the gap. For the CDR3, the DNA is TGTGCCAGCAGCCCTGTCTCGAAAAACATTCAGTACTTC. Translation: CASSPVSKNIQYF.

About this clone: Relative to the germline gene, one junction end is altered; a read error may explain this. The J gene is TRBJ2-6, the V gene TRBV7-7; D remains unclear. CDR3 length: 15 amino acids. CDR1 is SSHAT and CDR2 is FNYEAQ in the germline V gene (reference sequence). CDR3 residues: CASSPVSSGANVLTF. The CDR3 DNA is TGTGCTAGCAGCCCCGTTTCCTCTGGGGCCAACGTCCTGACTTTC.

V gene TRBV11-3 combines with J gene TRBJ2-2, with D maybe TRBD1 (6 bases). V was trimmed by 5 bases and J by 5 bases, leaving 9 bases between them. There are 13 residues in the CDR3. From germline, CDR1 is SGHNT and CDR2 YENEEA. CDR3 sequence: CASSPGHTGELFF. In DNA form, the CDR3 reads TGTGCCAGCAGCCCGGGACATACCGGGGAGCTGTTTTTT. Supplemented by reference TRBV11-3 and TRBJ2-2, the full variable domain reads EAGVVQSPRYKIIEKKQPVAFWCNPISGHNTLYWYLQNLGQGPELLIRYENEEAVDDSQLPKDRFSAERLKGVDSTLKIQPAELGDSAVYLCASSPGHTGELFFGEGSRLTVL.

The rearrangement uses TRBV24-1 and TRBJ2-2; tentative D call: TRBD1 (6 bases). The germline CDR1 and CDR2 sequences are KGHDR and SFDVKD. Deletions cut 5 bases from V and 7 bases from J, with 10 bases between. CDR3 size: 13 residues. The CDR3 protein is CATSGTVGGELFF. CDR3 bases: TGTGCCACCAGTGGGACAGTTGGCGGGGAGCTGTTTTTT.

The CDR3 loop reads CASSEGTGVGYTF. CDR3 bases: TGTGCCAGCAGCGAAGGGACAGGGGTTGGCTACACCTTC. V usage is TRBV5-4 and J usage is TRBJ1-2, with TRBD1 matching over 10 bases. Germline CDR1 and CDR2: SGHNT and YYREEE (reference sequence). Unmatched junction bases numbered 4, after V lost 4 bases and J lost 7 bases. The CDR3 is made up of 13 amino acids.

The genes are TRBV5-1 and TRBJ2-5; TRBD2 agrees at 13 bases. The trim removed 4 bases at V and 1 base at J, leaving 4 bases unmatched. CDR1 and CDR2 from the germline V gene are SGHRS and YFSETQ. This CDR3 is built from 16 residues. The CDR3 region is CASSQLAGGLQETQYF. The CDR3 region has the DNA TGCGCCAGCAGCCAACTAGCGGGGGGGCTCCAAGAGACCCAGTACTTC.